This record looks at one T cell receptor (beta chain) sequence and its context. This clonotype was detected many times. What antigen it recognizes has not been identified. No per-base quality is available; no much larger clone lies one base away. These data originate in a study of response to subunit inactivated influenza vaccine listed by TCRdb under 2018. Looking at the study overall: The study used deep quantitative T cell receptor repertoire profiling to track responses to a trivalent subunit inactivated influenza vaccine. Broader findings and caveats from the paper: The authors suggested that each seasonal influenza vaccination may recruit only a limited number of new T cells.

The library was generated by RT-PCR. The run used an Illumina HiSeq 2500. The raw public reads went through TCRdb reprocessing: fastp at Q25, MiXCR clone calling, in-frame beta chains kept. Every distinct CDR3 protein forms one entry, paired with its most common genes and DNA. For this sample there are some 500,000 distinct CDR3 sequences; 25% appear just once. The ten largest clones capture 1.5% to 2% of the sample. From the cysteine through the phenylalanine, the CDR3 covers 15 amino acids. The DNA shown is the 45-base CDR3, in frame from base 1. CDR1 and CDR2, looked up from the germline V gene, are SGHDT and YYEEEE. V is shortened by 0 bases, J by 3 bases, and the region joining them spans 12 bases.

The sample in question was CD4+ T cells sorted from PBMCs, obtained around 5 days after vaccination. The source is a man aged 50-60 years who received an inactivated influenza vaccine. Donor details come from another sample of the same person, matched by shared clones. This chain joins TRBV5-6 to TRBJ2-5, with TRBD2 as a weak D call on 6 bases. The CDR3 is CASSLVRGTEETQYF. The nucleotides read TGTGCCAGCAGCTTGGTTCGCGGGACGGAAGAGACCCAGTACTTC.